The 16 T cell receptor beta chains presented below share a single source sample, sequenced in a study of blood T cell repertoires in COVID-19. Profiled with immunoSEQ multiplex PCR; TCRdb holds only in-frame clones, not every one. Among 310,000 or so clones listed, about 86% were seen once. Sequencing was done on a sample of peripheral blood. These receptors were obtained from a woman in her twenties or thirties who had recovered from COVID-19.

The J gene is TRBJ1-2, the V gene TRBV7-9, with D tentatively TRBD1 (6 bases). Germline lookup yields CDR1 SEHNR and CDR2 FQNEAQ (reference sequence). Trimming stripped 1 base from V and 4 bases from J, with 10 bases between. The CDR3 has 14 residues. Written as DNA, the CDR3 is TGTGCCAGCAGCTTAGTGGGACAAACCTATGGCTACACCTTC. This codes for CASSLVGQTYGYTF.

Here the CDR3 reads CAWTGPWVGNSPLHF. The CDR3 DNA sequence: TGTGCCTGGACAGGGCCCTGGGTCGGTAATTCACCCCTCCACTTT. The rearrangement uses TRBV30 and TRBJ1-6, with D maybe TRBD1 (5 bases). V lost 4 bases and J lost 6, with 16 bases in between. Germline CDR1 reads GTSNPN; CDR2 reads SVGIG (reference sequence). The CDR3 is 15 residues long.

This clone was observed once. This CDR3 is CASSVTLAGESDTQYF. The CDR3 DNA is TGTGCCAGCAGCGTAACACTAGCGGGAGAGTCAGATACGCAGTATTTT. This rearrangement joins TRBV9 to TRBJ2-3, with 11 bases aligning to TRBD2. The V gene end was trimmed by 1 base and the J gene end by 4 bases; junction bases not matched to a gene: 5. This CDR3 is 16 amino acids long. Germline V gene lookup returns CDR1 SGDLS and CDR2 YYNGEE.

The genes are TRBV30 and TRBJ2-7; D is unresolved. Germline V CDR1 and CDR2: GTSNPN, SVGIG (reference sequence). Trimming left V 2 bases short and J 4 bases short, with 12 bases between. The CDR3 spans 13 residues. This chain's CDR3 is CAWSPSFKYEQYF. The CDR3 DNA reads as TGTGCCTGGAGTCCCTCCTTTAAATACGAGCAGTACTTC.

The CDR3, as DNA: TGCGCCAGCAGCTTGGAGTCCATAGCGGACACTGAAGCTTTCTTT. Amino acid sequence: CASSLESIADTEAFF. V is TRBV5-1 and J is TRBJ1-1; D gene ambiguous. Trimming left V 0 bases short and J 3 bases short, with 12 bases between. This CDR3 has 15 amino acids. Germline V gene sequence: CDR1 SGHRS, CDR2 YFSETQ.

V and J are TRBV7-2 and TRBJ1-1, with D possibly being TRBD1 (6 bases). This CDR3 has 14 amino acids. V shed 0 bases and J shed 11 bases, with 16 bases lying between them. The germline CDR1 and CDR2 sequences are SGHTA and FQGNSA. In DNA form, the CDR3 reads TGTGCCAGCAGCTTAGCAGGGGGAGGGACAAAGGCTTTCTTT. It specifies CASSLAGGGTKAFF.

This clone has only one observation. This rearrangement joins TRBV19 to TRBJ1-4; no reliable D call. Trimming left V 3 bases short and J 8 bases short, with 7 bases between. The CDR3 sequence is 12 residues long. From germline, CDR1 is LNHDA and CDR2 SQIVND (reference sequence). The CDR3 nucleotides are TGTGCCAGTAGTATCTCCGGGGAAAAACTGTTTTTT. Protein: CASSISGEKLFF.

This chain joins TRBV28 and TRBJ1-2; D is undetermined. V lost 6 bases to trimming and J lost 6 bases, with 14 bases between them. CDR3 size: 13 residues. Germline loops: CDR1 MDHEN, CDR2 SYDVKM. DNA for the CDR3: TGTGCCAGCAGCCGTTTCCAGGTCGATGGCTACACCTTC. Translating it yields CASSRFQVDGYTF.

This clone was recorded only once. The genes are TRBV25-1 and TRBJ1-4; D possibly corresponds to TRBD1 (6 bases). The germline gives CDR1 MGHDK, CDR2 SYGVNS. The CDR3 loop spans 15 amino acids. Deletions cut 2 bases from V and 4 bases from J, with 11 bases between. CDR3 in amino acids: CASSERGAGNEKLFF. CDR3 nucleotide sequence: TGTGCCAGCAGTGAACGGGGGGCAGGTAATGAAAAACTGTTTTTT.

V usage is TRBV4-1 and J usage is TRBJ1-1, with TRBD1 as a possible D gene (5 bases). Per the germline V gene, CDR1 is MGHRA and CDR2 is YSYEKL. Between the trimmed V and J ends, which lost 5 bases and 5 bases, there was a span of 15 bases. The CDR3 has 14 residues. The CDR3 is CASSFPAGGTEAFF. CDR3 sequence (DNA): TGCGCCAGCAGCTTCCCCGCGGGGGGGACTGAAGCTTTCTTT.

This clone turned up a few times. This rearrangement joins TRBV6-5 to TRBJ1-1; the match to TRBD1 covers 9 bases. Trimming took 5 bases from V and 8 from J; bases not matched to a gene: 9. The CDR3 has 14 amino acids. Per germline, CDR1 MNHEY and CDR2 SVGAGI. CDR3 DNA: TGTGCCAGCAGTACGGGACAGGGAGCGATAGAAGCTTTCTTT. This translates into CASSTGQGAIEAFF.

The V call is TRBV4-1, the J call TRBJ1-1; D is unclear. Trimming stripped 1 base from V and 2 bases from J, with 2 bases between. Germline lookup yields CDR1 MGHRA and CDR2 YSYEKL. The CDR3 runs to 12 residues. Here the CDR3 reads CASSQVNTEAFF. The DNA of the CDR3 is TGCGCCAGCAGCCAAGTAAACACTGAAGCTTTCTTT.

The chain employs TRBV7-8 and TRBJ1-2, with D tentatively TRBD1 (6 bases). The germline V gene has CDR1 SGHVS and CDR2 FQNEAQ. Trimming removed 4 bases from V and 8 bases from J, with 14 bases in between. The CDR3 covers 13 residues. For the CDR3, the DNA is TGTGCCAGCAGCTCCGCGACAGGCACGGGCTACACCTTC. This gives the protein CASSSATGTGYTF.

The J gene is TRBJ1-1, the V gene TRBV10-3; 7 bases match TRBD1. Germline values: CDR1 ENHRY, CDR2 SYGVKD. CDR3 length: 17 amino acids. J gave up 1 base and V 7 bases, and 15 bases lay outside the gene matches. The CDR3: CAITRESPGQRNTEAFF. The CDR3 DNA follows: TGTGCCATCACTAGAGAAAGTCCGGGACAGAGGAACACTGAAGCTTTCTTT.

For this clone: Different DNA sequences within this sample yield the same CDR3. CDR3 sequence: CASSFRGGYEQYF. CDR3 nucleotide sequence: TGTGCCAGTAGTTTTCGAGGGGGCTACGAGCAGTACTTC. The J gene is TRBJ2-7, the V gene TRBV19; a possible D gene is TRBD1 (6 bases). The CDR3 spans 13 residues. V was pared by 5 bases and J by 3 bases, with 11 bases between. Per the germline V gene, CDR1 is LNHDA and CDR2 is SQIVND (reference sequence).

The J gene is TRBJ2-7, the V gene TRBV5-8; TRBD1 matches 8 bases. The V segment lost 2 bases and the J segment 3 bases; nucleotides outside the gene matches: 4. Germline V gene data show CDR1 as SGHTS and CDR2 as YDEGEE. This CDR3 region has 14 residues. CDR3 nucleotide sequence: TGTGCCAGCAGCTTTGGACAGGGAGGCTACGAGCAGTACTTC. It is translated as CASSFGQGGYEQYF.